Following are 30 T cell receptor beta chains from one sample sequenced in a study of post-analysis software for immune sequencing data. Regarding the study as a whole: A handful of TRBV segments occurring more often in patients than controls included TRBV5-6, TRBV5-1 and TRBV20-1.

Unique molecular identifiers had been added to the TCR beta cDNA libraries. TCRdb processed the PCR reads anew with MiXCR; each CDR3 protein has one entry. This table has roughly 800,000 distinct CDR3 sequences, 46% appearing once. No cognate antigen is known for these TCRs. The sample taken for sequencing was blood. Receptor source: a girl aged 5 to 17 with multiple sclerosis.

The CDR3 DNA is TGCAGTGCCCCCGGGACAGCGGTTGAGGGCTACACCTTC. Residues: CSAPGTAVEGYTF. This chain connects TRBV20-1 to TRBJ1-2; 7 nucleotides line up with TRBD1. V shed 6 bases and J 8 bases; nucleotides not matched to a gene: 12. The CDR3 covers 13 residues. Germline CDR1 DFQATT, CDR2 SNEGSKA (reference sequence).

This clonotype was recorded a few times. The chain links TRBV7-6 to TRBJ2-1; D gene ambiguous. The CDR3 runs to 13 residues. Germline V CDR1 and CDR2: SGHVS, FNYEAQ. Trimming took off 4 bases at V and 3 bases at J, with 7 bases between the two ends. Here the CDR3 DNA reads TGTGCCAGCAGCTCCGTAGGCTACAATGAGCAGTTCTTC. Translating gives CASSSVGYNEQFF.

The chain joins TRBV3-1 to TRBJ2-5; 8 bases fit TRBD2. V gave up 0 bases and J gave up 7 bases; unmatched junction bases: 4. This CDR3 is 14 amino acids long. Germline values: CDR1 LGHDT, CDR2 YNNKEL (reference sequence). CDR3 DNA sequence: TGTGCCAGCAGCCAAGATCGCCTAGCGGGGACCCAGTACTTC. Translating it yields CASSQDRLAGTQYF.

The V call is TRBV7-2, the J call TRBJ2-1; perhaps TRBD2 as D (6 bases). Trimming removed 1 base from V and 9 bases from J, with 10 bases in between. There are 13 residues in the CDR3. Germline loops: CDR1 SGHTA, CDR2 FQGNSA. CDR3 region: CASSLGGVGEQFF. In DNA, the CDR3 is TGTGCCAGCAGCTTAGGGGGGGTAGGTGAGCAGTTCTTC.

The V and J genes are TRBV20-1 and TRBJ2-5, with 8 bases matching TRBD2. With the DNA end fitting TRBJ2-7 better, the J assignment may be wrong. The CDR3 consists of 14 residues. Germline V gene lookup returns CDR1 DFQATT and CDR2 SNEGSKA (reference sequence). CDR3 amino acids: CNAKNRLAPNEQYF. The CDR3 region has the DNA TGCAATGCCAAAAATCGACTAGCGCCGAACGAGCAGTACTTC.

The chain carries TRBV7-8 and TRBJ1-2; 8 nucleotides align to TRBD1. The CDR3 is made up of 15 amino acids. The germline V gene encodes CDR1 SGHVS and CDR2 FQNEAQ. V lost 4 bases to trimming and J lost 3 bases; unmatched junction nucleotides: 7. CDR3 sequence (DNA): TGTGCCAGCAGCTCAATCAGGGGGCAAGACTATGGCTACACCTTC. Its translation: CASSSIRGQDYGYTF.

CDR3 bases: TGCAGTGCCGGGATAGGGGGACTAGTTTACAATGAGCAGTTCTTC. Its translation is CSAGIGGLVYNEQFF. This sequence joins TRBV20-1 and TRBJ2-1; TRBD2 agrees at 8 bases. The junction had 11 bases not matched to a gene; V was cut back by 6 bases and J by 4 bases. The CDR3 is 15 residues long. Germline CDR1 DFQATT, CDR2 SNEGSKA (reference sequence).

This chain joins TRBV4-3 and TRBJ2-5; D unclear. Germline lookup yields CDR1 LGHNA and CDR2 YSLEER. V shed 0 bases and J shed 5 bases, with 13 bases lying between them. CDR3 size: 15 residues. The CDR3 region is CASSQDTRDGETQYF. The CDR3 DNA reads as TGCGCCAGCAGCCAAGACACCCGAGACGGGGAGACCCAGTACTTC.

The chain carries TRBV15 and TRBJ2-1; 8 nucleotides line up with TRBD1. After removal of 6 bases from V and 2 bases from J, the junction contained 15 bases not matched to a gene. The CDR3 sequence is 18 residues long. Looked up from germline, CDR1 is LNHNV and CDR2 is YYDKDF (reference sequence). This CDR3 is CATSPYPTGVGTYNEQFF. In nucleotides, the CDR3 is TGTGCCACCAGTCCGTACCCGACAGGGGTAGGGACCTACAATGAGCAGTTCTTC.

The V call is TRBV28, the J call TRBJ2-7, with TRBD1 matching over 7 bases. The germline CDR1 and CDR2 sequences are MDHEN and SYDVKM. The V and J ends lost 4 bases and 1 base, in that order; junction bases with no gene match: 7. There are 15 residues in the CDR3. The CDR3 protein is CASSSNDRVSYEQYF. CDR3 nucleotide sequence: TGTGCCAGCAGTTCGAACGACAGGGTTTCCTACGAGCAGTACTTC.

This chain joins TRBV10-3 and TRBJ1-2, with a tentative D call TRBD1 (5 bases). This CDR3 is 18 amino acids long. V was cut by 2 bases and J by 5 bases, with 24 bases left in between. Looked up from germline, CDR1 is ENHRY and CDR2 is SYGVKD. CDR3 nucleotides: TGTGCCATCAGTGAGCCTCGCGAGCCAGGGAAGTTCTTATATGGCTACACCTTC. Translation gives CAISEPREPGKFLYGYTF.

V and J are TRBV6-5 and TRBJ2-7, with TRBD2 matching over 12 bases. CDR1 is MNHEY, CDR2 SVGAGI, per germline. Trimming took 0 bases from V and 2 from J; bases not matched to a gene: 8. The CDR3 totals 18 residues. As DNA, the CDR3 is TGTGCCAGCAGTTACTCACGCCTTTCTAGCGGGAGGGCCTACGAGCAGTACTTC. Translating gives CASSYSRLSSGRAYEQYF.

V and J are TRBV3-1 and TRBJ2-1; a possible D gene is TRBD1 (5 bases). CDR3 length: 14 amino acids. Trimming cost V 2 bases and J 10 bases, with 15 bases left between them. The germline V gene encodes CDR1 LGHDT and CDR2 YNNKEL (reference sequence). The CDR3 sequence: CASSQKGPGPEQFF. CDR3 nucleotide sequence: TGTGCCAGCAGCCAAAAGGGGCCTGGCCCCGAGCAGTTCTTC.

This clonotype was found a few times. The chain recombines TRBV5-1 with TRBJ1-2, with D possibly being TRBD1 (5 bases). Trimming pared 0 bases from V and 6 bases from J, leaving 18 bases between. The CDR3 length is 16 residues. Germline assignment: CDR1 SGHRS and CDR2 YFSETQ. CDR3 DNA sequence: TGCGCCAGCAGCTTGGCCCGGGACCATGGGTACCATGGCTACACCTTC. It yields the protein CASSLARDHGYHGYTF.

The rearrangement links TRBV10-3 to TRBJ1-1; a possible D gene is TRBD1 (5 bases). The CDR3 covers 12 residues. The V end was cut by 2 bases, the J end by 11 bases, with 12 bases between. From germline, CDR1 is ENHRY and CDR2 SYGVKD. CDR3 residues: CAISEGAGSAFF. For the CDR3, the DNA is TGTGCCATCAGTGAGGGGGCCGGGTCCGCTTTCTTT.

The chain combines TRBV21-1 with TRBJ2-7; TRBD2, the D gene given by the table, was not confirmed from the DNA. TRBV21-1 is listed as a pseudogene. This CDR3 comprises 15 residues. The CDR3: CASSSVGRVSYEQYF. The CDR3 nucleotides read TGTGCCAGCAGCAGCGTCGGGAGGGTATCCTACGAGCAGTACTTC.

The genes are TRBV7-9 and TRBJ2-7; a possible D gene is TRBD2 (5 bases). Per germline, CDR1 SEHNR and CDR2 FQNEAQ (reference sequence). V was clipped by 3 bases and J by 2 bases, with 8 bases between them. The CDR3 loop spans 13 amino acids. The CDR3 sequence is CASSFEGPYEQYF. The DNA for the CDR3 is TGTGCCAGCAGCTTTGAGGGCCCCTACGAGCAGTACTTC.

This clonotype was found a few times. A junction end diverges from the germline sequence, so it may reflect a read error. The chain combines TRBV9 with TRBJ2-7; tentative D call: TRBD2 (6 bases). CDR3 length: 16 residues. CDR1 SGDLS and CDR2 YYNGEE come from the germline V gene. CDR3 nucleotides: TGTGCCAGCAGCGTAGACTCTCTGGGGGGTTCCTCCGAGCAGTACTTC. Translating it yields CASSVDSLGGSSEQYF.

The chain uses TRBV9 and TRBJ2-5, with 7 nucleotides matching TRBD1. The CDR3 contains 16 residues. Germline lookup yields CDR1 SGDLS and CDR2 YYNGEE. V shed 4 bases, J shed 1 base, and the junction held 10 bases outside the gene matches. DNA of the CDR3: TGTGCCAGCAGCACCCGGACAGGCCTAACCCAAGAGACCCAGTACTTC. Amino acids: CASSTRTGLTQETQYF. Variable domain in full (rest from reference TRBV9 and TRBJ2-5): DSGVTQTPKHLITATGQRVTLRCSPRSGDLSVYWYQQSLDQGLQFLIQYYNGEERAKGNILERFSAQQFPDLHSELNLSSLELGDSALYFCASSTRTGLTQETQYFGPGTRLLVL.

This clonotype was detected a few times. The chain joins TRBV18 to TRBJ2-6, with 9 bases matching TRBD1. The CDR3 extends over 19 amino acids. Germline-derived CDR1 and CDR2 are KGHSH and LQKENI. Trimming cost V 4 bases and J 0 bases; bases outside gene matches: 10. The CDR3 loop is CASSRIGTGSSSGANVLTF. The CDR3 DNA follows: TGTGCCAGCTCACGGATTGGGACAGGGTCTTCCTCTGGGGCCAACGTCCTGACTTTC.

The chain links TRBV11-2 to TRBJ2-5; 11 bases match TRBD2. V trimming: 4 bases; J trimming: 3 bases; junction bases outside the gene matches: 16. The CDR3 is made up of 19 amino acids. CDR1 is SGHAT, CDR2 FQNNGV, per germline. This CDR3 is CASSSPGLAGGPTKETQYF. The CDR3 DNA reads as TGTGCCAGCAGCTCGCCCGGTTTAGCGGGAGGGCCAACGAAAGAGACCCAGTACTTC.

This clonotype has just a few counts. The CDR3 sequence: CASSYGAGGDYEQYF. The CDR3 bases are TGTGCCAGCAGTTACGGGGCAGGGGGTGACTACGAGCAGTACTTC. The chain is built from TRBV6-5 and TRBJ2-5, with 7 positions matching TRBD1. The end of the DNA fits TRBJ2-7 better, so the J call may be wrong. Germline CDR1 MNHEY, CDR2 SVGAGI. The CDR3 has 15 residues.

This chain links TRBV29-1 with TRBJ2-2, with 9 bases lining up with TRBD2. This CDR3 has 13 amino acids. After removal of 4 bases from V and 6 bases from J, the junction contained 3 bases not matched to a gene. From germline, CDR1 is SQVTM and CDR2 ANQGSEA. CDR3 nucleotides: TGCAGCGTTGTAGCGGGAGCAGCCGGGGAGCTGTTTTTT. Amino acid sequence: CSVVAGAAGELFF.

The CDR3: CASSQLAGEANNEQFF. The CDR3 DNA sequence: TGTGCCAGCAGTCAACTAGCGGGGGAAGCCAACAATGAGCAGTTCTTC. The chain carries TRBV12-3 or TRBV12-4 and TRBJ2-1, with TRBD2 identical over 11 bases. Trimming at V came to 5 bases and at J to 5 bases, leaving 8 bases not matched to a gene. The CDR3 spans 16 residues.

CDR3 sequence reads: CSARGRPEGTQYF. In nucleotides, the CDR3 is TGCAGTGCTAGGGGGCGCCCAGAGGGGACCCAGTACTTC. The V and J genes are TRBV20-1 and TRBJ2-5; D possibly matches TRBD1 or TRBD2 (5 bases each). The ends were cut back, 3 bases at V and 7 bases at J, with 15 bases in the middle. Germline CDR1 is DFQATT and CDR2 is SNEGSKA (reference sequence). The CDR3 loop spans 13 amino acids.

The CDR3 sequence: CASSSLGRWGNTDTQYF. The CDR3 DNA sequence: TGTGCCAGCAGCTCTCTCGGCCGATGGGGTAACACAGATACGCAGTATTTT. This chain links TRBV7-9 with TRBJ2-3; no clear D gene. This CDR3 is built from 17 residues. Germline V CDR1 and CDR2: SEHNR, FQNEAQ (reference sequence). The V gene lost 4 bases and the J gene lost 2 bases, with 19 bases spanning the gap.

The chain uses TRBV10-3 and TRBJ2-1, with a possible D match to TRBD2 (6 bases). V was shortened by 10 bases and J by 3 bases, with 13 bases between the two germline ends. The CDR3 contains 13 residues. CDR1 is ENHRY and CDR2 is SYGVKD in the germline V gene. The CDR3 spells CATSGTVYNEQFF. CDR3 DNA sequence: TGTGCCACCTCCGGGACTGTCTACAATGAGCAGTTCTTC.

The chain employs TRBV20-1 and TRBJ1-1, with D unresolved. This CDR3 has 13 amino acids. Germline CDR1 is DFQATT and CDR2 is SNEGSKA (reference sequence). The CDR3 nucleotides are TGCAGCGCTGGAGGCTCCGGGGTCACTGAAGCTTTCTTT. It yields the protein CSAGGSGVTEAFF.

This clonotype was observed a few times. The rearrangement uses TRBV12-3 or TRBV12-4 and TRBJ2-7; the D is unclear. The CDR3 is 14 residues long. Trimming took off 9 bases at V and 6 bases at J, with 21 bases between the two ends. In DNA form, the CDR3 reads TGTGCCAGTATGCTGCGCCTAGGGATTTTCGAGCAGTACTTC. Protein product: CASMLRLGIFEQYF.

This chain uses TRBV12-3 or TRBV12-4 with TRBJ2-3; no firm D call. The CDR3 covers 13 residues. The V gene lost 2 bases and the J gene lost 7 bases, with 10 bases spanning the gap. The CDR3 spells CASSLQFLNTQYF. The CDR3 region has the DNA TGTGCCAGCAGTTTACAGTTCCTGAATACGCAGTATTTT.